Many counts were recorded for the clone carrying this T cell receptor (beta chain). Its antigen is unidentified. The sample comes from a study of T-cell reconstitution after alpha-beta-depleted transplantation in children. Findings of the study overall: Where some patients showed high TCRbeta diversity at day 60, it came from recipient T cells and thymic progenitors that had survived. T-cell counts and diversity were attributed mostly to newly produced T cells one year after transplant. Roughly two months post-transplant, alpha-beta T cells reportedly originated from several hundred graft clones that had expanded.

Germline V gene sequence: CDR1 LGHNA, CDR2 YSLEER. This CDR3 contains 15 residues. Trimming removed 4 bases from V and 7 bases from J, with 14 bases in between. During its preparation, the TCRbeta library received unique molecular identifiers. TCRdb reprocessed the PCR reads with MiXCR, giving one entry per CDR3 protein. Of about 590,000 distinct CDR3 sequences in the sample, 13% were seen once. The sequence came from a male patient under 18 who had a stem cell transplant for acute myeloid leukemia, so the T cells may come from the graft donor. Sequencing was performed on PBMCs, mostly from graft donor cells, taken 360 days after TCRalphabeta/CD19-depleted stem cell transplant. The V gene is TRBV4-3, the J gene TRBJ1-6; D may be TRBD1 (5 bases). Here the CDR3 reads CASSPSGGGNSPLHF. For the CDR3, the DNA is TGCGCCAGCAGCCCCTCTGGGGGTGGCAATTCACCCCTCCACTTT.